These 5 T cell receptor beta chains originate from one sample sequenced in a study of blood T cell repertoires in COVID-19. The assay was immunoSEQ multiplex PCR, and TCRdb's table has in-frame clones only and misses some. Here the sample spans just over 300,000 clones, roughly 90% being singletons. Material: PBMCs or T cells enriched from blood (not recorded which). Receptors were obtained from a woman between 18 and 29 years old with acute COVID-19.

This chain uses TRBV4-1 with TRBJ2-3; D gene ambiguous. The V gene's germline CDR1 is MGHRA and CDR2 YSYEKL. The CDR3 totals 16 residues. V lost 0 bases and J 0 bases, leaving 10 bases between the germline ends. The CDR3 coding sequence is TGCGCCAGCAGCCAAGATCTCCCTCCTAGCACAGATACGCAGTATTTT. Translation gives CASSQDLPPSTDTQYF.

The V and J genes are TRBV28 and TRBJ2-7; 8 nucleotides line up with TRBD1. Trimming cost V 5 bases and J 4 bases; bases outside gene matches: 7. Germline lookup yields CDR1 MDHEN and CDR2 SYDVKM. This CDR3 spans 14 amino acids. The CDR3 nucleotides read TGTGCCAGCAGTCCTGCAGACAGGGGATACGAGCAGTACTTC. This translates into CASSPADRGYEQYF. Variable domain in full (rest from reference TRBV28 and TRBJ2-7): DVKVTQSSRYLVKRTGEKVFLECVQDMDHENMFWYRQDPGLGLRLIYFSYDVKMKEKGDIPEGYSVSREKKERFSLILESASTNQTSMYLCASSPADRGYEQYFGPGTRLTVT.

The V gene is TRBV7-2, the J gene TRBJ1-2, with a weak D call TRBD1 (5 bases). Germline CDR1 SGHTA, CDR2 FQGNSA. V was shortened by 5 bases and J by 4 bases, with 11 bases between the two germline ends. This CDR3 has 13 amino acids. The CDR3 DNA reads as TGTGCCAGCAGCACACAGGAATTCTATGGCTACACCTTC. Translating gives CASSTQEFYGYTF.

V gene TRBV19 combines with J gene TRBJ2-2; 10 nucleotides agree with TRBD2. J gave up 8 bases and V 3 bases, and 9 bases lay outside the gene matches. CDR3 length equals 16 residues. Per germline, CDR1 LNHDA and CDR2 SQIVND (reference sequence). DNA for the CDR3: TGTGCCAGTAGTATTTCGGGTCTAGCGGGAGCGGGGGAGCTGTTTTTT. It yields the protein CASSISGLAGAGELFF.

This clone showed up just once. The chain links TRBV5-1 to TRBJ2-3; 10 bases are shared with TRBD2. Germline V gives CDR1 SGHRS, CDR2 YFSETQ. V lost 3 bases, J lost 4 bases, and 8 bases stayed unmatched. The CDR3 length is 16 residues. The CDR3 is CASSWIGTSGADTQYF. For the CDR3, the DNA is TGCGCCAGCAGCTGGATCGGAACTAGCGGGGCAGATACGCAGTATTTT.